This entry concerns a single T cell receptor (beta chain). Original processing notes: Amplified reference gene primers provided the basis for estimating nucleated cell counts. TCRdb keeps only in-frame clones here, not all; method: immunoSEQ multiplex PCR. V, J and clone size were drawn from that table, and D and trimming were deduced from the DNA. The sample holds under 50,000 clones; approximately 93% are singletons and the top ten take 0.95% to 1.1%. Seattle patient enrollment occurred during active infection, with longitudinal follow-up thereafter. The CDR3 contains 14 residues. V shed 1 base, J shed 3 bases, and the junction held 0 bases outside the gene matches. Germline CDR1 is LGHDT and CDR2 is YNNKEL (reference sequence). The source of the sample is a study of blood T cell repertoires in COVID-19. Study-level background: Acute and convalescent COVID-19 samples came from the United States, Italy and Spain.

The receptor was isolated from a man aged 55 to 70 with COVID-19, enrolled during active disease. The J gene is TRBJ2-7, the V gene TRBV3-1 (or the pseudogene TRBV3-2); 10 bases align to TRBD2. Sequencing was performed on peripheral blood. The CDR3 nucleotides are TGTGCCAGCAGCCAAGGGACTAGCGGCTACGAGCAGTACTTC. Residues: CASSQGTSGYEQYF.